Each of the 29 T cell receptor beta chains below was sequenced from the same sample in a study of blood T cell repertoires in COVID-19. Assay used: immunoSEQ multiplex PCR; TCRdb lists only in-frame clones, some missing. This table holds just under 65,000 clones, 76% found once. Sequencing was performed on peripheral blood. Receptor source: a woman of 80 years or more with acute or convalescent COVID-19.

CDR3 protein: CAISASGRGDEQFF. The CDR3, as DNA: TGTGCCATCAGTGCCAGCGGGAGAGGGGATGAGCAGTTCTTC. The chain uses TRBV10-3 and TRBJ2-1; 8 bases match TRBD2. The CDR3 extends over 14 amino acids. Germline assignment: CDR1 ENHRY and CDR2 SYGVKD. The ends lost 4 bases at V and 8 bases at J; junction bases unmatched: 7.

The chain employs TRBV7-8 and TRBJ2-1; TRBD2 matches at 11 bases. This CDR3 is built from 15 residues. Per germline, CDR1 SGHVS and CDR2 FQNEAQ. V dropped 4 bases and J dropped 6; count of bases not matched to a gene: 5. The CDR3 reads CASSYTSGRTNEQFF. The CDR3 DNA reads as TGTGCCAGCAGCTATACTAGCGGGAGAACCAATGAGCAGTTCTTC.

The chain carries TRBV3-1 (or the pseudogene TRBV3-2) and TRBJ2-1; 9 bases fit TRBD2. Per the germline V gene, CDR1 is LGHDT and CDR2 is YNNKEL (reference sequence). The length of the CDR3 is 16 residues. Losses at the gene ends were 1 base for V and 6 bases for J; bases not matched to a gene: 7. In nucleotides, the CDR3 is TGTGCCAGCAGCCAAGGTAACGGACTAGCGACCAATGAGCAGTTCTTC. Its protein is CASSQGNGLATNEQFF.

The rearrangement links TRBV7-3 to TRBJ2-1; the match to TRBD2 covers 8 bases. Germline V gives CDR1 SGHTA, CDR2 FQGTGA. The CDR3 spans 17 residues. With 5 bases clipped from V and 3 bases from J, the junction kept 12 bases outside the gene matches. The CDR3 sequence is CASSLDGAGGRYNEQFF. The DNA for the CDR3 is TGTGCCAGCAGCCTGGACGGGGCGGGAGGCCGCTACAATGAGCAGTTCTTC.

The chain recombines TRBV3-1 (or the pseudogene TRBV3-2) with TRBJ2-5; TRBD2 matches at 7 bases. CDR1 is LGHDT and CDR2 is YNNKEL in the germline V gene (reference sequence). CDR3 length: 15 residues. V was clipped by 2 bases and J by 7 bases; unmatched bases: 10. The CDR3 nucleotides are TGTGCCAGCAGCCAAAATAGAGCGGGGAGTGGGACCCAGTACTTC. Its translation: CASSQNRAGSGTQYF.

The chain uses TRBV6-5 and TRBJ1-5; 7 bases match TRBD1. Per the germline V gene, CDR1 is MNHEY and CDR2 is SVGAGI. V gave up 6 bases and J gave up 3 bases; unmatched junction bases: 8. The CDR3 contains 15 residues. The CDR3 loop is CASRAGQISNQPQHF. The CDR3 bases are TGTGCCAGCAGGGCGGGACAGATATCCAATCAGCCCCAGCATTTT.

This clone has just one count. This chain uses TRBV24-1 with TRBJ2-3, with 7 bases identical to TRBD1. CDR1 and CDR2 from the germline V gene are KGHDR and SFDVKD. The CDR3 contains 18 residues. V shed 3 bases, J shed 5 bases, and the junction held 16 bases outside the gene matches. The CDR3 nucleotides read TGTGCCACCAGTGATCCCCCTTGGGCGACAGGGAAGGTAGATACGCAGTATTTT. Protein product: CATSDPPWATGKVDTQYF.

The chain recombines TRBV5-1 with TRBJ2-5; D is possibly TRBD1 (6 bases). CDR3 length: 14 residues. Germline V gives CDR1 SGHRS, CDR2 YFSETQ. Trimming stripped 4 bases from V and 3 bases from J, with 13 bases between. The CDR3 protein is CASSGQDSEETQYF. In DNA, the CDR3 is TGCGCCAGCAGCGGGCAGGACAGTGAAGAGACCCAGTACTTC.

This rearrangement joins TRBV2 to TRBJ1-2; the match to TRBD1 covers 8 bases. The CDR3 sequence is 14 residues long. Germline trimming cut 8 bases from V and 5 bases from J; bases unmatched to any gene: 10. Germline V gene data show CDR1 as SNHLY and CDR2 as FYNNEI. The CDR3 spells CASLSAGGWYGYTF. DNA of the CDR3: TGTGCCAGCCTATCTGCAGGGGGCTGGTATGGCTACACCTTC.

The chain joins TRBV15 to TRBJ2-7; TRBD2 is a possible D gene (6 bases). CDR1 and CDR2 from the germline V gene are LNHNV and YYDKDF (reference sequence). This CDR3 is built from 12 residues. V shed 8 bases and J shed 6 bases, with 14 bases lying between them. The CDR3: CATWGGGIEQYF. In nucleotides, the CDR3 is TGTGCCACCTGGGGAGGAGGAATCGAGCAGTACTTC.

This chain uses TRBV4-3 with TRBJ2-3, with TRBD2 matching over 7 bases. The junction had 15 bases not matched to a gene; V was cut back by 0 bases and J by 0 bases. Germline V gives CDR1 LGHNA, CDR2 YSLEER. The CDR3 length is 20 residues. CDR3 in DNA: TGCGCCAGCAGCCAAGATCCATGGGGCGGGAGAAGCAGAAGCACAGATACGCAGTATTTT. It encodes CASSQDPWGGRSRSTDTQYF.

This clone was recorded many times. The chain has TRBV28 and TRBJ1-2; 7 nucleotides match TRBD1. Germline V gene sequence: CDR1 MDHEN, CDR2 SYDVKM. V shed 5 bases, J shed 2 bases, and the junction held 8 bases outside the gene matches. The CDR3 covers 15 residues. CDR3 coding DNA: TGTGCCAGCAGTCCGATAGGGACAGTCAACTATGGCTACACCTTC. Translated: CASSPIGTVNYGYTF.

V usage is TRBV27 and J usage is TRBJ2-7; 8 bases match TRBD2. V was pared by 6 bases and J by 4 bases, with 8 bases of the junction left unmatched. This CDR3 has 14 amino acids. Germline CDR1 MNHEY, CDR2 SMNVEV (reference sequence). For the CDR3, the DNA is TGTGCCAGCAGAACGGGACTAGGAGGGTACGAGCAGTACTTC. Residues: CASRTGLGGYEQYF.

This clone was observed a single time. The chain employs TRBV6-6 and TRBJ2-2; 7 nucleotides align to TRBD1. V gave up 2 bases and J gave up 8 bases; unmatched junction bases: 8. CDR3 length equals 15 residues. CDR1 and CDR2 (germline): MNHNY, SVGAGI (reference sequence). This CDR3 reads CASSYADRAGGELFF. The CDR3 nucleotides read TGTGCCAGCAGTTACGCCGACAGGGCCGGGGGGGAGCTGTTTTTT.

Comment on this clone: At one boundary the junction diverges from the germline segment, which might be a read error. J is TRBJ2-1 and V is TRBV28; 11 bases map to TRBD2. Germline CDR1 reads MDHEN; CDR2 reads SYDVKM. This CDR3 is built from 16 residues. The DNA of the CDR3 is TGTGCCAGCAGGCCCTCCCTAGCGGGAGGCTACAGTGAGCAGTTCTTC. Translation: CASRPSLAGGYSEQFF.

This rearrangement joins TRBV6-6 to TRBJ2-3, with 9 bases fitting TRBD2. With 7 bases clipped from V and 2 bases from J, the junction kept 19 bases outside the gene matches. In germline, CDR1 is MNHNY, CDR2 SVGAGI (reference sequence). The CDR3 totals 19 residues. The CDR3 sequence is CASTYPHSSGMYNTDTQYF. CDR3 sequence (DNA): TGTGCCAGCACCTACCCCCACTCTAGCGGGATGTATAACACAGATACGCAGTATTTT.

This clone was recorded a few times. The V call is TRBV7-8, the J call TRBJ1-1; D ambiguous. Trimming shortened V by 7 bases and J by 1 base, and 13 bases separated the two germline ends. This CDR3 is built from 14 residues. CDR1 and CDR2 (germline): SGHVS, FQNEAQ. In DNA form, the CDR3 reads TGTGCCAGCACTCCTTGGAGGGAGAACACTGAAGCTTTCTTT. This encodes CASTPWRENTEAFF.

Of note for this clone: Different DNA sequences within this sample yield the same CDR3. The rearrangement links TRBV28 to TRBJ2-7, with D tentatively TRBD1 (6 bases). Germline values: CDR1 MDHEN, CDR2 SYDVKM. V gave up 7 bases and J gave up 3 bases, with 19 bases separating them. CDR3 size: 15 residues. The CDR3 coding sequence is TGTGCCAGCACTTCCCCCGGTACAGGGAACTACGAGCAGTACTTC. Translated, it gives CASTSPGTGNYEQYF.

The chain combines TRBV11-3 with TRBJ2-3; D is unresolved. Germline loops: CDR1 SGHNT, CDR2 YENEEA. The CDR3 extends over 12 amino acids. Trimming removed 1 base from V and 4 bases from J, with 3 bases in between. Here the CDR3 reads CASSLGADTQYF. The CDR3 bases are TGTGCCAGCAGCTTAGGAGCAGATACGCAGTATTTT.

The chain joins TRBV5-1 to TRBJ2-1; D might be TRBD1 (6 bases). CDR3 length: 16 residues. With 4 bases removed from V and 6 bases from J, the gap between germline ends came to 20 bases. Looked up from germline, CDR1 is SGHRS and CDR2 is YFSETQ. The CDR3 sequence: CASSRQGARGSNEQFF. The CDR3 nucleotides read TGCGCCAGCAGCCGCCAGGGAGCGAGGGGGTCCAATGAGCAGTTCTTC.

This clone occurred a few times. V gene TRBV5-1 combines with J gene TRBJ1-1; 8 nucleotides match TRBD1. This CDR3 has 14 amino acids. V was clipped by 5 bases and J by 1 base; unmatched bases: 4. Germline V gives CDR1 SGHRS, CDR2 YFSETQ. The DNA of the CDR3 is TGCGCCAGCAGAGAGACAGGGGCGAACACTGAAGCTTTCTTT. Amino acids: CASRETGANTEAFF.

V gene TRBV7-9 combines with J gene TRBJ2-3; D ambiguous. Trimming took off 5 bases at V and 1 base at J, with 4 bases between the two ends. Per germline, CDR1 SEHNR and CDR2 FQNEAQ (reference sequence). CDR3 length equals 12 residues. The CDR3, as DNA: TGTGCCAGCAGCCCCGGCACAGATACGCAGTATTTT. It specifies CASSPGTDTQYF.

This clone has just one count. The rearrangement links TRBV28 to TRBJ1-6; 9 positions agree with TRBD1. This CDR3 is built from 14 residues. CDR1 MDHEN and CDR2 SYDVKM come from the germline V gene. J was trimmed by 9 bases and V by 6 bases; bases with no gene match: 6. In nucleotides, the CDR3 is TGTGCCAGCAGGCCGGGACAGGGTTTTTCACCCCTCCACTTT. It translates to CASRPGQGFSPLHF.

This clone was detected once. This chain connects TRBV11-3 to TRBJ2-1, with TRBD2 matching 8 bases. Germline V lookup: CDR1 SGHNT, CDR2 YENEEA. Trimming at V came to 5 bases and at J to 9 bases, leaving 6 bases not matched to a gene. This CDR3 is built from 13 residues. CDR3 in amino acids: CASSRGGVSEQFF. In DNA, the CDR3 is TGTGCCAGCAGCCGGGGGGGCGTCAGTGAGCAGTTCTTC.

The sample holds a few counts of this clone. The V call is TRBV6-2 or TRBV6-3, the J call TRBJ1-5; the D gene is possibly TRBD1 (5 bases). Germline lookup yields CDR1 MNHEY and CDR2 SVGEGT. This CDR3 is 16 amino acids long. The V end was cut by 3 bases, the J end by 11 bases, with 23 bases between. This chain's CDR3 is CASSYRDSLKLQAQHF. The CDR3 nucleotides read TGTGCCAGCAGTTATCGGGACTCCCTGAAACTCCAGGCCCAGCATTTT.

This clone was observed a handful of times. The chain combines TRBV7-2 with TRBJ2-1, with 7 bases lining up with TRBD1. V lost 3 bases and J lost 9; bases outside the gene matches: 11. The CDR3 runs to 15 residues. Germline V CDR1 and CDR2: SGHTA, FQGNSA. CDR3 nucleotides: TGTGCCAGCAGCTTTCATGGGACAGCCAGGGGTGAGCAGTTCTTC. Protein: CASSFHGTARGEQFF.

This chain connects TRBV7-3 to TRBJ2-1, with TRBD2 as a possible D gene (6 bases). Trimming took 4 bases from V and 3 from J, leaving 13 bases between them. CDR3 length: 15 amino acids. The germline CDR1 and CDR2 sequences are SGHTA and FQGTGA. The CDR3 DNA sequence: TGTGCCAGCAGCTCCCTAGGAGGGAACTACAATGAGCAGTTCTTC. This sequence encodes CASSSLGGNYNEQFF.

The rearrangement uses TRBV28 and TRBJ2-3; 8 bases align to TRBD1. The CDR3 runs to 17 residues. Germline V gives CDR1 MDHEN, CDR2 SYDVKM. V lost 3 bases and J lost 4; bases outside the gene matches: 12. CDR3 coding DNA: TGTGCCAGCAGTTTGGCTCCGGGACAGGAAGGTGCAGATACGCAGTATTTT. Translated, it gives CASSLAPGQEGADTQYF.

The chain recombines TRBV10-3 with TRBJ2-7; TRBD1 aligns across 8 bases. The CDR3 spans 12 residues. Trimming took 9 bases from V and 3 from J; bases not matched to a gene: 4. Germline V CDR1 and CDR2: ENHRY, SYGVKD. The CDR3 sequence: CAIGQGVYEQYF. DNA for the CDR3: TGTGCCATAGGACAGGGAGTCTACGAGCAGTACTTC.